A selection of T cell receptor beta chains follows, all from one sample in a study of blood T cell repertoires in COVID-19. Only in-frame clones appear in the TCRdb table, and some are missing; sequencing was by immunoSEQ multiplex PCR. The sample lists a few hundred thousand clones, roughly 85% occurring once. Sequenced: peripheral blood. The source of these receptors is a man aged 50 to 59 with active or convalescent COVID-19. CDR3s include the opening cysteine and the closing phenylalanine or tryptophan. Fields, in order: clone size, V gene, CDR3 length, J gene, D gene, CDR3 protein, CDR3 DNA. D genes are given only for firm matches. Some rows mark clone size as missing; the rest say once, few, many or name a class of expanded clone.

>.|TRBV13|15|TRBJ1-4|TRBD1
CASSYLTGGEEKLFF
TGTGCCAGCAGCTACCTGACAGGGGGTGAGGAAAAACTGTTTTTT
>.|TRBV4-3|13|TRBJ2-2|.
CASSQTVTGELFF
TGCGCCAGCAGCCAAACAGTCACCGGGGAGCTGTTTTTT
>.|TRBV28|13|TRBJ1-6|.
CASSPWRNSPLHF
TGTGCCAGCAGCCCCTGGCGGAATTCACCCCTCCACTTT
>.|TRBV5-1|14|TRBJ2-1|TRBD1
CASSRTGGDNEQFF
TGCGCCAGCAGTCGGACAGGGGGCGACAATGAGCAGTTCTTC
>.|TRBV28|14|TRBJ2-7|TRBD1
CASRTGGASYEQYF
TGTGCCAGCAGGACAGGGGGCGCTTCCTACGAGCAGTACTTC
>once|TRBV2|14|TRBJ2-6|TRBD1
CASYRGSGANVLTF
TGTGCCAGCTACAGGGGCTCTGGGGCCAACGTCCTGACTTTC
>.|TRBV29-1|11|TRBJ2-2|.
CSAQNTGELFF
TGCAGCGCCCAAAACACCGGGGAGCTGTTTTTT
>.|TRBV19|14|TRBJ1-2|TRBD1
CASVLGQGAYGYTF
TGTGCCAGTGTATTGGGACAGGGGGCCTATGGCTACACCTTC
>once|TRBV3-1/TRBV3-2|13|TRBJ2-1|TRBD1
CASSRRDRASAFF
TGTGCCAGCAGCCGAAGGGACAGGGCGAGCGCGTTCTTC
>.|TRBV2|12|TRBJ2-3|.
CASPDGVDTQYF
TGTGCCAGCCCCGATGGAGTGGATACGCAGTATTTT
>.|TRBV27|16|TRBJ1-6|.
CASSPRTASYNSPLHF
TGTGCCAGCAGCCCGCGGACAGCCTCCTATAATTCACCCCTCCACTTT
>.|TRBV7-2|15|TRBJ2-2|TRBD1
CASSSGQENTGELFF
TGTGCCAGCAGCTCGGGACAGGAGAACACCGGGGAGCTGTTTTTT
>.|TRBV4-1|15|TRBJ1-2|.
CASSQDSKESYGYTF
TGCGCCAGCAGCCAAGATTCTAAGGAGAGCTATGGCTACACCTTC
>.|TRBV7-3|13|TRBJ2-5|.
CASSQLVQETQYF
TGTGCCAGCAGCCAACTCGTCCAAGAGACCCAGTACTTC
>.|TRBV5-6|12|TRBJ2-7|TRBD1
CASSRDRGEQYF
TGTGCCAGCAGCAGGGACAGGGGTGAGCAGTACTTC
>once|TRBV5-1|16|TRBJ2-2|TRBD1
CASSLGDRENTGELFF
TGCGCCAGCAGCTTGGGTGACAGGGAAAACACCGGGGAGCTGTTTTTT
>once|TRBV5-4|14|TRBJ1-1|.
CASSSAGTSDEAFF
TGTGCCAGCAGCTCCGCCGGGACATCGGATGAAGCTTTCTTT
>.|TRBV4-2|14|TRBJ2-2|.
CASSQEWSTGELFF
TGTGCCAGCAGCCAAGAGTGGAGTACCGGGGAGCTGTTTTTT
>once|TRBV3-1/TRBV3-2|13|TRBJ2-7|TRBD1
CASSLWPRQGQYF
TGTGCCAGCAGCCTATGGCCCCGACAGGGGCAGTACTTC
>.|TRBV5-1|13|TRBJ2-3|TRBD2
CASNGLGTDTQYF
TGCGCCAGCAATGGACTAGGGACAGATACGCAGTATTTT
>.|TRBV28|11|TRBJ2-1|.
CASSPQGEQFF
TGTGCCAGCAGCCCCCAGGGTGAGCAGTTCTTC
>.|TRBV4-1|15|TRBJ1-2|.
CASSQADSPNYGYTF
TGCGCCAGCAGCCAAGCGGACAGCCCTAACTATGGCTACACCTTC
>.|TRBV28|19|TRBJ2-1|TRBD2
CASSSNLRLAGGPIYEQFF
TGTGCCAGCAGTTCTAACCTGAGACTAGCGGGAGGGCCTATCTATGAGCAGTTCTTC
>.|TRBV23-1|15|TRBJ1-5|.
CASSQDIPGNQPQHF
TGCGCCAGCAGTCAAGATATTCCGGGCAATCAGCCCCAGCATTTT
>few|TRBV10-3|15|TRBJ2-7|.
CAISDPLGSSYEQYF
TGTGCCATCAGTGACCCCCTAGGGAGCTCCTACGAGCAGTACTTC
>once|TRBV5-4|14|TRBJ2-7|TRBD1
CAHRGQKLIYEQYF
TGTGCCCACAGGGGCCAGAAACTAATCTACGAGCAGTACTTC
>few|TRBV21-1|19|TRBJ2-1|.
CASSKARRASGNVCHEQFF
TGTGCCAGCAGCAAGGCACGGAGGGCTAGCGGAAACGTGTGTCATGAGCAGTTCTTC
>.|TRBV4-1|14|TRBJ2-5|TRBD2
CASSPGTSAAHVYF
TGCGCCAGCAGTCCCGGGACTAGCGCCGCCCACGTGTACTTC
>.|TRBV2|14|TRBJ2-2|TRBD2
CASRTSGNTGELFF
TGTGCCAGCAGGACTAGCGGGAACACCGGGGAGCTGTTTTTT
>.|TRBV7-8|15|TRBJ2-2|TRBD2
CASTRTSANTGELFF
TGTGCCAGCACCAGGACTAGCGCGAACACCGGGGAGCTGTTTTTT
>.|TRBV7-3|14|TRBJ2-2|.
CASSLRREDGELFF
TGTGCCAGCAGCCTACGAAGGGAGGACGGGGAGCTGTTTTTT
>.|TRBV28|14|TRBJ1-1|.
CASRPHTENTEAFF
TGTGCCAGCAGACCACACACAGAGAACACTGAAGCTTTCTTT
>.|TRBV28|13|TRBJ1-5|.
CASTTGSNQPQHF
TGTGCCAGCACCACAGGTAGCAATCAGCCCCAGCATTTT
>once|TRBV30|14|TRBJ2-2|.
CAWTRTDNTGELFF
TGTGCCTGGACTCGGACTGATAACACCGGGGAGCTGTTTTTT
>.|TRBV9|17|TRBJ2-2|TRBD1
CASSVAGQVQNTGELFF
TGTGCCAGCAGCGTAGCAGGACAGGTTCAAAACACCGGGGAGCTGTTTTTT